A single sample is the source of the 31 T cell receptor beta chains below, sequenced in a study of blood T cell repertoires in COVID-19. Assay used: immunoSEQ multiplex PCR; TCRdb lists only in-frame clones, some missing. The data show some 190,000 clones, with 81% seen just once and about 10% held by the top ten. Material for sequencing was peripheral blood. These receptors came from a woman in her forties with COVID-19, enrolled during active disease.

The chain carries TRBV5-1 and TRBJ1-4; TRBD1 aligns across 7 bases. CDR3 size: 14 residues. Germline CDR1 SGHRS, CDR2 YFSETQ. With V trimmed by 3 bases and J by 4 bases, 3 bases remained unmatched. The CDR3 region is CASSSGTVNEKLFF. The DNA of the CDR3 is TGCGCCAGCAGCTCCGGGACAGTTAATGAAAAACTGTTTTTT.

CDR3 region: CASSRETGVSRYTF. The CDR3, as DNA: TGTGCCAGCAGCCGGGAAACAGGGGTTTCTCGCTACACCTTC. The V call is TRBV5-4, the J call TRBJ1-2, with 7 bases aligning to TRBD1. Germline CDR1 reads SGHNT; CDR2 reads YYREEE (reference sequence). The CDR3 spans 14 residues. The ends lost 4 bases at V and 9 bases at J; junction bases unmatched: 12.

The rearrangement links TRBV28 to TRBJ2-7; 15 bases are a match to TRBD2. CDR1 is MDHEN, CDR2 SYDVKM, per germline. The CDR3 loop spans 16 amino acids. J gave up 5 bases and V 5 bases, and 7 bases lay outside the gene matches. Here the CDR3 reads CASSLGLAGGRDEQYF. In DNA form, the CDR3 reads TGTGCCAGCAGTCTCGGACTAGCGGGAGGGCGGGACGAGCAGTACTTC.

The J gene is TRBJ2-5, the V gene TRBV1; the table's D gene call, TRBD2, was not cross checked with the DNA. TRBV1 is designated a pseudogene. The CDR3 is 18 residues long. This chain's CDR3 is CTSSQDPVLRGPEETQYF. CDR3 nucleotide sequence: TGCACCAGCAGCCAAGATCCCGTCCTGCGGGGGCCAGAAGAGACCCAGTACTTC.

V is TRBV4-1 and J is TRBJ1-5; 9 bases match TRBD1. Germline V CDR1 and CDR2: MGHRA, YSYEKL. The CDR3 length is 17 residues. Unmatched junction bases numbered 13, after V lost 4 bases and J lost 6 bases. CDR3 region: CASSLKPGQGSSQPQHF. CDR3 DNA: TGCGCCAGCAGCCTAAAACCGGGACAGGGCTCTTCTCAGCCCCAGCATTTT.

This clone was detected only a few times. The chain recombines TRBV11-2 with TRBJ1-1; no definite D call. The CDR3 runs to 11 residues. Trimming left V 9 bases short and J 4 bases short, with 9 bases between. The germline V gene has CDR1 SGHAT and CDR2 FQNNGV. The CDR3 protein is CASAEVTEAFF. CDR3 in DNA: TGTGCCAGTGCGGAGGTCACTGAAGCTTTCTTT.

The chain recombines TRBV3-1 (or the pseudogene TRBV3-2) with TRBJ1-1; 9 nucleotides align to TRBD1. V shed 1 base and J 10 bases; nucleotides not matched to a gene: 7. CDR3 size: 14 residues. CDR1 is LGHDT, CDR2 YNNKEL, per germline (reference sequence). This CDR3 is CASSQGTTGGRAFF. The CDR3 coding sequence is TGTGCCAGCAGCCAAGGTACGACAGGGGGGAGAGCTTTCTTT.

This chain joins TRBV2 and TRBJ1-1; perhaps TRBD1 as D (6 bases). Germline-derived CDR1 and CDR2 are SNHLY and FYNNEI. With 7 bases removed from V and 5 bases from J, the gap between germline ends came to 17 bases. The CDR3 spans 14 residues. CDR3 DNA sequence: TGTGCCAGCATCACGGACAGTGTTAGGACTGAAGCTTTCTTT. Translating gives CASITDSVRTEAFF.

This clone came up once. The chain carries TRBV19 and TRBJ2-2; a possible D gene is TRBD2 (5 bases). The V end was cut by 10 bases, the J end by 1 base, with 10 bases between. The germline CDR1 and CDR2 sequences are LNHDA and SQIVND (reference sequence). This CDR3 contains 13 residues. The CDR3 protein is CATTRGNTGELFF. The CDR3, as DNA: TGTGCCACAACTCGGGGGAACACCGGGGAGCTGTTTTTT.

The table lists this clone with a count of one. This chain links TRBV19 with TRBJ1-1; TRBD1 might be the D (5 bases). V dropped 5 bases and J dropped 0 bases, with 19 bases sitting between them. The length of the CDR3 is 17 residues. The germline CDR1 and CDR2 sequences are LNHDA and SQIVND (reference sequence). CDR3 in DNA: TGTGCCAGTAGTCATCCCTCGGGGGGACTAATGAACACTGAAGCTTTCTTT. Its protein is CASSHPSGGLMNTEAFF.

The V and J genes are TRBV7-8 and TRBJ1-5; TRBD1 matches 8 bases. The CDR3 totals 14 residues. Per germline, CDR1 SGHVS and CDR2 FQNEAQ. V dropped 6 bases and J dropped 6; count of bases not matched to a gene: 7. The CDR3 loop is CASSPGQGLQPQHF. The CDR3 coding sequence is TGTGCCAGCAGTCCCGGACAGGGTCTTCAGCCCCAGCATTTT.

The chain employs TRBV5-5 and TRBJ1-1, with D unclear. The V and J ends lost 7 bases and 0 bases respectively, with 19 bases between them. Germline CDR1 SGHKS, CDR2 YYEKEE (reference sequence). The CDR3 spans 16 residues. CDR3 sequence (DNA): TGTGCCAGCCGCACTGCTCAGGATGTAATGAACACTGAAGCTTTCTTT. The encoded protein is CASRTAQDVMNTEAFF. Based on the CDR3 plus reference TRBV5-5 and TRBJ1-1, the full variable domain is DAGVTQSPTHLIKTRGQQVTLRCSPISGHKSVSWYQQVLGQGPQFIFQYYEKEERGRGNFPDRFSARQFPNYSSELNVNALLLGDSALYLCASRTAQDVMNTEAFFGQGTRLTVV.

This clone was observed a single time. The chain joins TRBV3-1 (or the pseudogene TRBV3-2) to TRBJ1-2, with TRBD1 as a possible D gene (5 bases). The germline V and J ends were trimmed by 4 bases and 8 bases, with 17 bases remaining between them. This CDR3 is built from 14 residues. Germline V gene data show CDR1 as LGHDT and CDR2 as YNNKEL (reference sequence). CDR3 DNA: TGTGCCAGCAGCCCTAAGACGTCCGGGGGGGGCTACACCTTC. It yields the protein CASSPKTSGGGYTF.

The chain employs TRBV4-1 and TRBJ2-4; D might be TRBD1 (7 bases). V was pared by 4 bases and J by 8 bases, with 12 bases between. This CDR3 has 13 residues. In germline, CDR1 is MGHRA, CDR2 YSYEKL. This chain's CDR3 is CASSLGRGDIQYF. The CDR3 DNA reads TGCGCCAGCAGCCTGGGCAGGGGGGACATTCAGTACTTC.

This chain links TRBV10-1 with TRBJ2-3, with D perhaps matching TRBD1 (6 bases). Trimming took off 4 bases at V and 6 bases at J, with 14 bases between the two ends. The CDR3 contains 14 residues. CDR1 is WNHNN and CDR2 is SYGVQD in the germline V gene (reference sequence). The CDR3 is CASSGQGLKDTQYF. CDR3 sequence (DNA): TGCGCCAGCAGTGGGCAGGGGCTAAAGGATACGCAGTATTTT.

This sequence joins TRBV12-3 or TRBV12-4 and TRBJ1-5; no firm D call. Trimming took 3 bases from V and 3 from J, leaving 6 bases between them. The length of the CDR3 is 13 residues. The CDR3 DNA follows: TGTGCCAGCAGTTTCGGGTACAATCAGCCCCAGCATTTT. It yields the protein CASSFGYNQPQHF.

This clone has a handful of counts. The genes are TRBV12-5 and TRBJ2-3, with D possibly being TRBD2 (6 bases). The V gene lost 3 bases and the J gene lost 0 bases, with 13 bases spanning the gap. CDR1 and CDR2 (germline): LGHNT, FRNRAP. This CDR3 comprises 16 residues. CDR3 sequence reads: CASGLPSGSSTDTQYF. The CDR3 nucleotides read TGTGCTAGTGGTTTACCCAGCGGGTCTAGCACAGATACGCAGTATTTT.

This chain connects TRBV28 to TRBJ2-2, with D perhaps TRBD1 (6 bases). The CDR3 length is 14 residues. Germline V gene data show CDR1 as MDHEN and CDR2 as SYDVKM. V was trimmed by 2 bases and J by 6 bases, leaving 10 bases between them. CDR3 loop: CASSLRDTSGELFF. The DNA of the CDR3 is TGTGCCAGCAGTTTAAGGGACACCTCCGGGGAGCTGTTTTTT.

The V call is TRBV28, the J call TRBJ1-5; TRBD1 is a possible D gene (6 bases). Trimming took 2 bases from V and 11 from J, leaving 16 bases between them. CDR3 length: 14 amino acids. Germline CDR1 is MDHEN and CDR2 is SYDVKM. The CDR3 sequence is CASSLPGTLFSQHF. CDR3 nucleotides: TGTGCCAGCAGTTTACCTGGGACACTTTTTTCCCAGCATTTT.

The chain is built from TRBV9 and TRBJ2-2, with TRBD2 as a possible D gene (8 bases). The CDR3 covers 16 residues. Germline V gives CDR1 SGDLS, CDR2 YYNGEE. The germline V and J ends were trimmed by 3 bases and 8 bases, with 20 bases remaining between them. The CDR3 reads CASSGWGVAGQGELFF. In DNA form, the CDR3 reads TGTGCCAGCAGCGGGTGGGGAGTAGCGGGACAGGGGGAGCTGTTTTTT.

The chain has TRBV5-5 and TRBJ1-3; D possibly corresponds to TRBD1 (6 bases). The CDR3 is 14 amino acids. The V end was cut by 4 bases, the J end by 5 bases, with 13 bases between. The germline CDR1 and CDR2 sequences are SGHKS and YYEKEE (reference sequence). The CDR3 sequence: CASSPGRGRNTIYF. The CDR3 DNA sequence: TGTGCCAGCAGCCCGGGCAGGGGACGAAACACCATATATTTT.

This clone was counted once. The rearrangement uses TRBV6-5 and TRBJ2-7; TRBD1 matches at 8 bases. V shed 7 bases, J shed 3 bases, and the junction held 5 bases outside the gene matches. This CDR3 has 13 amino acids. CDR1 is MNHEY, CDR2 SVGAGI, per germline. As DNA, the CDR3 is TGTGCCAGCAAAGCAGGGGGCGGCTACGAGCAGTACGTC. Translation: CASKAGGGYEQYV.

This chain uses TRBV2 with TRBJ1-1; perhaps TRBD1 as D (5 bases). V was trimmed by 7 bases and J by 1 base, leaving 10 bases between them. CDR1 SNHLY and CDR2 FYNNEI come from the germline V gene. This CDR3 region has 13 residues. In DNA form, the CDR3 reads TGTGCCAGCATCATTACAGGGAACACTGAAGCTTTCTTT. It specifies CASIITGNTEAFF.

V gene TRBV6-5 combines with J gene TRBJ1-2; D remains ambiguous. CDR1 and CDR2 (germline): MNHEY, SVGAGI. V shed 6 bases and J shed 0 bases, with 5 bases lying between them. The CDR3 sequence is 12 residues long. CDR3 loop: CASRGSNYGYTF. The CDR3 DNA reads as TGTGCCAGCAGGGGCTCTAACTATGGCTACACCTTC.

The J gene is TRBJ1-4, the V gene TRBV2, with a tentative D call TRBD1 (6 bases). This CDR3 has 12 amino acids. Trimming pared 6 bases from V and 16 bases from J, leaving 18 bases between. CDR1 is SNHLY, CDR2 FYNNEI, per germline. CDR3 coding DNA: TGTGCCAGCAGAGAACAGGGCATGTCGGAGTTTTTT. It codes for CASREQGMSEFF.

The gene calls are TRBV12-2 and TRBJ2-7; the D call in the table, TRBD2, was not verified against the DNA. TRBV12-2 is annotated as a pseudogene. The CDR3 covers 15 residues. As DNA, the CDR3 is TGTGCAAGTCGCTTACATAGCGGGAGGGACTACGAGCAGTACTTC. This encodes CASRLHSGRDYEQYF.

This chain joins TRBV9 and TRBJ2-2; D may be TRBD1 (6 bases). Germline V gene sequence: CDR1 SGDLS, CDR2 YYNGEE. The CDR3 covers 13 residues. Trimming removed 5 bases at V and 8 bases at J, with 13 bases between. The CDR3 region has the DNA TGTGCCAGCAGTGCGGACAGCAGAGGGGAGCTGTTTTTT. Its protein product is CASSADSRGELFF.

The chain joins TRBV6-5 to TRBJ2-5, with unresolved D. Per germline, CDR1 MNHEY and CDR2 SVGAGI. Trimming took off 0 bases at V and 3 bases at J, with 14 bases between the two ends. The CDR3 has 16 residues. The CDR3, as DNA: TGTGCCAGCAGTTACTCGCACGAGATGACTGAAGAGACCCAGTACTTC. It codes for CASSYSHEMTEETQYF.

The chain uses TRBV24-1 and TRBJ2-1, with 15 bases matching TRBD2. Trimming at V came to 4 bases and at J to 2 bases, leaving 8 bases not matched to a gene. The CDR3 consists of 19 residues. The germline V gene has CDR1 KGHDR and CDR2 SFDVKD. CDR3 bases: TGTGCCACCAGTGACCCAGGACTAGCGGGAGGGCTCGCCTACAATGAGCAGTTCTTC. This codes for CATSDPGLAGGLAYNEQFF.

This chain links TRBV15 with TRBJ2-1; 9 bases agree with TRBD1. The CDR3 spans 16 residues. The V gene end was trimmed by 2 bases and the J gene end by 9 bases; junction bases not matched to a gene: 11. From germline, CDR1 is LNHNV and CDR2 YYDKDF (reference sequence). The CDR3 DNA follows: TGTGCCACCAGCAGATCCTCCGGGACAGGGTTTCCTGAGCAGTTCTTC. Its protein is CATSRSSGTGFPEQFF.

This chain connects TRBV7-8 to TRBJ1-5, with D possibly being TRBD1 (5 bases). With 2 bases removed from V and 0 bases from J, the gap between germline ends came to 8 bases. The germline V gene encodes CDR1 SGHVS and CDR2 FQNEAQ. This CDR3 has 15 residues. CDR3 residues: CASSLKDNSNQPQHF. The CDR3 DNA sequence: TGTGCCAGCAGCTTAAAGGACAATAGCAATCAGCCCCAGCATTTT.